The 16 T cell receptor beta chains presented below share a single source sample, sequenced in a study of beta chain features in type 1 diabetes. The investigators reverse transcribed all of the isolated RNA, so they sequenced expressed TCRB transcripts. Produced via immunoSEQ multiplex PCR; TCRdb's table is partial and in-frame only. The sample contains approximately 300,000 clones, about 11% of which appear only once. Source material: naive CD4+ T cells from blood. These receptors all come from a woman in her thirties in good health.

This chain joins TRBV28 and TRBJ1-2; D is unresolved. This CDR3 region has 14 residues. The ends were cut back, 5 bases at V and 8 bases at J, with 18 bases in the middle. Per germline, CDR1 MDHEN and CDR2 SYDVKM. CDR3 in amino acids: CASSPAARYRGYTF. The CDR3, as DNA: TGTGCCAGCAGTCCGGCGGCGCGGTATCGGGGCTACACCTTC.

This clone has only a few counts. The chain links TRBV25-1 to TRBJ1-1, with D unresolved. V dropped 7 bases and J dropped 1 base, with 13 bases sitting between them. From germline, CDR1 is MGHDK and CDR2 SYGVNS. The CDR3 is made up of 14 amino acids. The CDR3 DNA reads as TGTGCCAGCATACCTCAGGCTTCGAACACTGAAGCTTTCTTT. Protein: CASIPQASNTEAFF.

This clone has just a few counts. The V gene is TRBV10-3, the J gene TRBJ2-3; 8 nucleotides align to TRBD2. Germline CDR1 ENHRY, CDR2 SYGVKD. The CDR3 runs 13 residues. V lost 10 bases, J lost 0 bases, and 3 bases stayed unmatched. CDR3 nucleotides: TGTGCCACACTAGCGGTTAGCACAGATACGCAGTATTTT. Translated: CATLAVSTDTQYF.

The rearrangement joins TRBV18 to TRBJ2-3; 7 positions match TRBD2. The germline V gene encodes CDR1 KGHSH and CDR2 LQKENI. The CDR3 runs to 16 residues. V shed 2 bases and J 8 bases; nucleotides not matched to a gene: 13. CDR3: CASSPYGASGEGTQYF. The CDR3 coding sequence is TGTGCCAGCTCACCATACGGGGCTAGCGGAGAGGGTACGCAGTATTTT.

This clone appeared a few times. The V and J genes are TRBV25-1 and TRBJ1-5; D uncertain. V was pared by 1 base and J by 9 bases, with 13 bases between. This CDR3 is 14 amino acids long. CDR1 and CDR2 from the germline V gene are MGHDK and SYGVNS. CDR3 loop: CASSEFGITGPQHF. Written as DNA, the CDR3 is TGTGCCAGCAGTGAATTCGGGATCACGGGGCCCCAGCATTTT.

This clone was picked up a small number of times. The gene calls are TRBV7-3 and TRBJ2-1; 7 bases align to TRBD2. This CDR3 is 14 amino acids long. Looked up from germline, CDR1 is SGHTA and CDR2 is FQGTGA. J lost 6 bases, V lost 2 bases, and 4 bases had no gene match. The CDR3 loop is CASSLAGASNEQFF. For the CDR3, the DNA is TGTGCCAGCAGCTTAGCGGGAGCTTCCAATGAGCAGTTCTTC.

This chain uses TRBV7-3 with TRBJ2-6; possibly TRBD1 for D (6 bases). Germline CDR1 is SGHTA and CDR2 is FQGTGA. CDR3 length: 14 residues. V lost 3 bases and J lost 5, with 8 bases in between. CDR3 loop: CASSLGARANVLTF. CDR3 DNA: TGTGCCAGCAGCTTGGGGGCTAGGGCCAACGTCCTGACTTTC.

This clone was counted a few times. The chain carries TRBV30 and TRBJ1-1; a weak D match, TRBD1 (5 bases). There are 13 residues in the CDR3. CDR1 and CDR2 from the germline V gene are GTSNPN and SVGIG (reference sequence). V was clipped by 2 bases and J by 1 base, with 8 bases between them. Here the CDR3 DNA reads TGTGCCTGGAGTTATGGACAGAACACTGAAGCTTTCTTT. Amino acid sequence: CAWSYGQNTEAFF.

The genes are TRBV15 and TRBJ2-1, with 16 bases lining up with TRBD2. V lost 6 bases, J lost 6 bases, and 8 bases stayed unmatched. This CDR3 spans 17 amino acids. Germline V gene data show CDR1 as LNHNV and CDR2 as YYDKDF (reference sequence). The DNA of the CDR3 is TGTGCCACCAGGAGGGGACTAGCGGGAGGGCCCGGCAATGAGCAGTTCTTC. As protein: CATRRGLAGGPGNEQFF.

This clone was counted a few times. At the DNA level, this CDR3 is encoded by other sequences in the same sample as well. This rearrangement joins TRBV27 to TRBJ2-5; TRBD2 is a possible D gene (6 bases). This CDR3 spans 13 amino acids. CDR1 is MNHEY and CDR2 is SMNVEV in the germline V gene (reference sequence). V was trimmed by 6 bases and J by 4 bases, leaving 12 bases between them. The chain's CDR3 is CASSRLGGETQYF. CDR3 nucleotide sequence: TGTGCCAGCAGCAGACTAGGAGGAGAGACCCAGTACTTC.

This clone has just a few counts. The V call is TRBV29-1, the J call TRBJ2-2; 8 nucleotides line up with TRBD1. V dropped 4 bases and J dropped 4; count of bases not matched to a gene: 8. This CDR3 contains 15 residues. Germline lookup yields CDR1 SQVTM and CDR2 ANQGSEA. CDR3 protein: CSVGGRGPATGELFF. CDR3 DNA sequence: TGCAGCGTTGGGGGCAGGGGGCCGGCCACCGGGGAGCTGTTTTTT.

This clone was counted between two and nine times. This chain uses TRBV30 with TRBJ1-2; no definite D call. Germline V gene lookup returns CDR1 GTSNPN and CDR2 SVGIG (reference sequence). The V and J ends lost 7 bases and 0 bases respectively, with 12 bases between them. The CDR3 spans 13 residues. The CDR3 sequence: CASTDMTNYGYTF. CDR3 nucleotides: TGTGCCTCCACCGACATGACTAACTATGGCTACACCTTC.

This clone has just a few counts. The chain uses TRBV4-3 and TRBJ2-1, with a possible D match to TRBD1 (6 bases). Trimming took 0 bases from V and 7 from J, leaving 16 bases between them. The CDR3 runs to 16 residues. The germline gives CDR1 LGHNA, CDR2 YSLEER. CDR3 DNA: TGCGCCAGCAGCCAAGAACCCCATGTGAGGGGGAATGAGCAGTTCTTC. Translation gives CASSQEPHVRGNEQFF.

This chain joins TRBV19 and TRBJ2-1; TRBD1 matches at 10 bases. The V segment lost 5 bases and the J segment 8 bases; nucleotides outside the gene matches: 9. The germline V gene has CDR1 LNHDA and CDR2 SQIVND (reference sequence). This CDR3 has 15 residues. The CDR3, as DNA: TGTGCCAGTAGTTACCTAGGACAGGGGGGGGATGAGCAGTTCTTC. Translating gives CASSYLGQGGDEQFF. Supplemented by reference TRBV19 and TRBJ2-1, the full variable domain reads DGGITQSPKYLFRKEGQNVTLSCEQNLNHDAMYWYRQDPGQGLRLIYYSQIVNDFQKGDIAEGYSVSREKKESFPLTVTSAQKNPTAFYLCASSYLGQGGDEQFFGPGTRLTVL.

This sequence joins TRBV15 and TRBJ1-4; D is perhaps TRBD1 (6 bases). Germline V gene sequence: CDR1 LNHNV, CDR2 YYDKDF (reference sequence). This CDR3 is 15 amino acids long. Trimming took off 10 bases at V and 8 bases at J, with 23 bases between the two ends. In DNA form, the CDR3 reads TGTGCCATCCCGACCCAGGACAGCCCCTTCGAAAAACTGTTTTTT. Translation: CAIPTQDSPFEKLFF.

V gene TRBV4-3 combines with J gene TRBJ2-1, with 8 bases aligning to TRBD2. Germline CDR1 and CDR2: LGHNA and YSLEER. V trimming: 1 base; J trimming: 7 bases; junction bases outside the gene matches: 9. This CDR3 region has 16 residues. The CDR3 here is CASSQASSGRGNEQFF. Here the CDR3 DNA reads TGCGCCAGCAGCCAAGCAAGCAGCGGGAGAGGGAATGAGCAGTTCTTC.